Following are 5 T cell receptor beta chains from one sample sequenced in a study of post-analysis software for immune sequencing data. Notes on the study in general: Four or five TRBV segments were more frequent in patients than controls; TRBV5-6, TRBV5-1 and TRBV20-1 belonged to this group.

Unique-molecular-identifier-tagged TCR beta cDNA libraries were used. TCRdb used MiXCR to reprocess the PCR reads, holding one entry per CDR3 protein. Counted here are some 450,000 distinct CDR3 sequences, over 35% occurring once; the ten biggest clones make up roughly 12%. These TCRs are of unknown antigen specificity. Source material: blood. The receptors come from a girl aged 5 to 17 with multiple sclerosis.

The V gene is TRBV28, the J gene TRBJ1-2, with D possibly matching TRBD1 (5 bases). This CDR3 contains 14 residues. Between the trimmed V and J ends, which lost 3 bases and 7 bases, there was a span of 15 bases. Germline CDR1 MDHEN, CDR2 SYDVKM. The CDR3 sequence: CASSLAPRESGYTF. The CDR3, as DNA: TGTGCCAGCAGTTTGGCCCCCAGGGAAAGTGGCTACACCTTC.

The genes are TRBV9 and TRBJ2-5; D may be TRBD1 or TRBD2 (5 bases each). V lost 0 bases and J lost 3, with 9 bases in between. There are 14 residues in the CDR3. Germline CDR1 SGDLS, CDR2 YYNGEE. The CDR3 region is CASSVGGSEETQYF. The CDR3 DNA reads TGTGCCAGCAGCGTAGGGGGGAGTGAAGAGACCCAGTACTTC.

This clonotype was seen a few times. V and J are TRBV6-2 or TRBV6-3 and TRBJ2-5, with D perhaps matching TRBD1 or TRBD2 (6 bases each). The V end was cut by 2 bases, the J end by 9 bases, with 7 bases between. The germline gives CDR1 MNHEY, CDR2 SVGEGT. The length of the CDR3 is 11 residues. The CDR3 here is CASSYGGPQYF. The CDR3, as DNA: TGTGCCAGCAGTTACGGGGGGCCCCAGTACTTC.

The chain employs TRBV28 and TRBJ2-1; 11 bases are a match to TRBD1. Unmatched junction bases numbered 3, after V lost 2 bases and J lost 3 bases. Germline V gene lookup returns CDR1 MDHEN and CDR2 SYDVKM. CDR3 length: 16 residues. This CDR3 is CASSLAGTGGYNEQFF. The CDR3 coding sequence is TGTGCCAGCAGTTTAGCCGGGACAGGGGGCTACAATGAGCAGTTCTTC.

The chain combines TRBV12-3 or TRBV12-4 with TRBJ2-1, with 7 nucleotides matching TRBD2. The J segment lost 3 bases and the V segment lost 6 bases, leaving 5 bases of the junction unmatched. CDR3 length: 14 residues. This CDR3 is CASSPLAVYNEQFF. The CDR3 DNA is TGTGCCAGCAGCCCTCTAGCGGTCTACAATGAGCAGTTCTTC.